Below are 31 T cell receptor beta chains sequenced from a single sample in a study of immune evolution from preneoplasia to lung adenocarcinoma. Generated by immunoSEQ multiplex PCR, the TCRdb table keeps only in-frame clones and is missing some. Of 8,800 or so clones listed, more than 70% are singletons. The sample comprised FFPE adjacent normal lung tissue. Receptor source: a person in their 70s with lung adenocarcinoma.

CDR3 residues: CSVGRDEQFF. The CDR3 region has the DNA TGCAGCGTTGGGAGGGATGAGCAGTTCTTC. The chain employs TRBV29-1 and TRBJ2-1; D perhaps matches TRBD2 (6 bases). Trimming stripped 4 bases from V and 8 bases from J, with 6 bases between. The length of the CDR3 is 10 residues. The germline gives CDR1 SQVTM, CDR2 ANQGSEA.

The chain recombines TRBV30 with TRBJ2-1; D not certain. This CDR3 has 13 amino acids. Germline V lookup: CDR1 GTSNPN, CDR2 SVGIG (reference sequence). Trimming left V 2 bases short and J 7 bases short, with 12 bases between. The CDR3: CAWSITFYNEQFF. The CDR3 DNA is TGTGCCTGGAGTATCACATTCTATAATGAGCAGTTCTTC.

The chain carries TRBV6-5 and TRBJ1-5; weak D call: TRBD1 (5 bases). This CDR3 is built from 13 residues. Germline V gene lookup returns CDR1 MNHEY and CDR2 SVGAGI. V lost 7 bases, J lost 7 bases, and 14 bases lay in between. CDR3 amino acids: CASTKGQGQPQHF. Here the CDR3 DNA reads TGTGCCAGCACCAAGGGTCAGGGCCAGCCCCAGCATTTT.

The chain combines TRBV6-1 with TRBJ1-2; D not certain. Germline CDR1 MNHNS, CDR2 SASEGT. V gave up 2 bases and J gave up 7 bases, with 11 bases separating them. The CDR3 has 13 residues. For the CDR3, the DNA is TGTGCCAGCAGTGAACGGCTTCGCTCTGGCTACACCTTC. Translation gives CASSERLRSGYTF.

Only one count was recorded for this clone. The V gene is TRBV7-9, the J gene TRBJ2-2, with 10 bases lining up with TRBD1. The CDR3 consists of 15 residues. Germline trimming cut 5 bases from V and 4 bases from J; bases unmatched to any gene: 4. Germline CDR1 reads SEHNR; CDR2 reads FQNEAQ (reference sequence). Here the CDR3 reads CASSQRTGGTGELFF. CDR3 sequence (DNA): TGTGCCAGCAGCCAACGGACAGGGGGCACCGGGGAGCTGTTTTTT.

The chain links TRBV5-6 to TRBJ2-5; the D gene is possibly TRBD2 (6 bases). Deletions cut 0 bases from V and 2 bases from J, with 11 bases between. The CDR3 runs to 15 residues. Germline values: CDR1 SGHDT, CDR2 YYEEEE. Here the CDR3 reads CASSLVLSGQETQYF. CDR3 nucleotide sequence: TGTGCCAGCAGCTTGGTACTTAGCGGACAAGAGACCCAGTACTTC.

This chain joins TRBV7-8 and TRBJ2-3; D is unclear. V lost 1 base and J 0 bases, leaving 2 bases between the germline ends. Germline CDR1 and CDR2: SGHVS and FQNEAQ. The CDR3 contains 13 residues. DNA for the CDR3: TGTGCCAGCAGCTTAGTCAGCACAGATACGCAGTATTTT. This codes for CASSLVSTDTQYF. Full variable domain (remainder filled in from reference TRBV7-8 and TRBJ2-3): GAGVSQSPRYKVAKRGQDVALRCDPISGHVSLFWYQQALGQGPEFLTYFQNEAQLDKSGLPSDRFFAERPEGSVSTLKIQRTQQEDSAVYLCASSLVSTDTQYFGPGTRLTVL.

This clone was recorded a few times. The chain couples TRBV15 to TRBJ2-7; 9 bases are shared with TRBD1. The ends lost 5 bases at V and 2 bases at J; junction bases unmatched: 4. The germline V gene encodes CDR1 LNHNV and CDR2 YYDKDF (reference sequence). The CDR3 is 14 residues long. The DNA of the CDR3 is TGTGCCACCAGCCCGGGACAGGGTACCTACGAGCAGTACTTC. Encoded protein: CATSPGQGTYEQYF.

This rearrangement joins TRBV11-2 to TRBJ2-4; 11 bases are a match to TRBD2. Losses at the gene ends were 1 base for V and 6 bases for J; bases not matched to a gene: 11. Germline CDR1 and CDR2: SGHAT and FQNNGV. CDR3 length: 18 amino acids. The CDR3 loop reads CASSLGRTSGREGNIQYF. DNA for the CDR3: TGTGCCAGCAGCTTAGGCCGAACTAGCGGGAGAGAGGGAAACATTCAGTACTTC.

This chain uses TRBV7-3 with TRBJ2-2; 10 nucleotides align to TRBD1. Germline lookup yields CDR1 SGHTA and CDR2 FQGTGA. Trimming took 4 bases from V and 4 from J; bases not matched to a gene: 12. This CDR3 is 18 amino acids long. CDR3 sequence: CASSSSPTGGASTGELFF. In DNA form, the CDR3 reads TGTGCCAGCAGCTCGTCCCCGACAGGGGGCGCGAGCACCGGGGAGCTGTTTTTT.

This rearrangement joins TRBV5-4 to TRBJ2-3; D call uncertain. There are 15 residues in the CDR3. The germline gives CDR1 SGHNT, CDR2 YYREEE (reference sequence). V shed 0 bases and J shed 2 bases, with 10 bases lying between them. Here the CDR3 DNA reads TGTGCCAGCAGCTTGGGGGTGTCTAACACAGATACGCAGTATTTT. It codes for CASSLGVSNTDTQYF.

This clone was picked up a small number of times. The chain employs TRBV7-9 and TRBJ2-3; 9 nucleotides match TRBD1. CDR1 is SEHNR and CDR2 is FQNEAQ in the germline V gene (reference sequence). CDR3 size: 15 residues. V gave up 6 bases and J gave up 4 bases; unmatched junction bases: 8. Written as DNA, the CDR3 is TGTGCCAGCAGGTTACAGGGGGCCGGAGCAGATACGCAGTATTTT. Protein: CASRLQGAGADTQYF. The full variable domain, rest sourced from reference TRBV7-9 and TRBJ2-3, is DTGVSQNPRHKITKRGQNVTFRCDPISEHNRLYWYRQTLGQGPEFLTYFQNEAQLEKSRLLSDRFSAERPKGSFSTLEIQRTEQGDSAMYLCASRLQGAGADTQYFGPGTRLTVL.

The V gene is TRBV11-3, the J gene TRBJ2-7, with TRBD2 matching over 7 bases. This CDR3 has 13 amino acids. Germline V gene sequence: CDR1 SGHNT, CDR2 YENEEA. V lost 2 bases, J lost 5 bases, and 3 bases stayed unmatched. In DNA, the CDR3 is TGTGCCAGCAGCTTAAAGGGAGGGCACGAGCAGTACTTC. Its translation: CASSLKGGHEQYF.

This chain connects TRBV7-9 to TRBJ2-3, with 10 bases matching TRBD1. With 5 bases clipped from V and 2 bases from J, the junction kept 4 bases outside the gene matches. This CDR3 contains 15 residues. The germline V gene has CDR1 SEHNR and CDR2 FQNEAQ (reference sequence). CDR3 sequence reads: CASSRGTGATDTQYF. The CDR3 nucleotides are TGTGCCAGCAGCCGTGGGACAGGGGCCACAGATACGCAGTATTTT.

The genes are TRBV11-3 and TRBJ2-5; no reliable D call. The CDR3 length is 14 residues. Looked up from germline, CDR1 is SGHNT and CDR2 is YENEEA. V was pared by 2 bases and J by 2 bases, with 9 bases between. CDR3 nucleotide sequence: TGTGCCAGCAGCTTACTTGCAGGACAAGAGACCCAGTACTTC. It codes for CASSLLAGQETQYF.

This clone came up once. The V and J genes are TRBV9 and TRBJ2-1, with TRBD1 matching over 8 bases. This CDR3 is 17 amino acids long. Looked up from germline, CDR1 is SGDLS and CDR2 is YYNGEE. The V and J ends lost 3 bases and 6 bases, in that order; junction bases with no gene match: 14. The CDR3 nucleotides are TGTGCCAGCAGCGCTGAAAAGGGACAGGTGGACGCCAATGAGCAGTTCTTC. It is translated as CASSAEKGQVDANEQFF. The whole variable domain, remainder taken from reference TRBV9 and TRBJ2-1, is DSGVTQTPKHLITATGQRVTLRCSPRSGDLSVYWYQQSLDQGLQFLIQYYNGEERAKGNILERFSAQQFPDLHSELNLSSLELGDSALYFCASSAEKGQVDANEQFFGPGTRLTVL.

This chain joins TRBV5-6 and TRBJ1-1, with 8 bases matching TRBD1. With 6 bases clipped from V and 4 bases from J, the junction kept 17 bases outside the gene matches. The CDR3 has 17 residues. Looked up from germline, CDR1 is SGHDT and CDR2 is YYEEEE. The CDR3 DNA reads as TGTGCCAGCAACAGACCAGGACAGGGACCCGGGGCCACTGAAGCTTTCTTT. This translates into CASNRPGQGPGATEAFF.

The rearrangement joins TRBV2 to TRBJ1-5, with D maybe TRBD1 (5 bases). The CDR3 runs 16 residues. The V gene lost 0 bases and the J gene lost 3 bases, with 12 bases spanning the gap. Germline lookup yields CDR1 SNHLY and CDR2 FYNNEI. CDR3 nucleotides: TGTGCCAGCAGTGAAGCTAACCGGGGGACCAATCAGCCCCAGCATTTT. Encoded protein: CASSEANRGTNQPQHF.

The chain combines TRBV7-9 with TRBJ2-1, with 7 bases lining up with TRBD2. CDR1 is SEHNR, CDR2 FQNEAQ, per germline (reference sequence). Trimming removed 5 bases from V and 7 bases from J; junction bases left unmatched: 20. This CDR3 has 18 residues. CDR3 loop: CASSPRGDYSHHGNEQFF. CDR3 nucleotides: TGTGCCAGCAGCCCCCGGGGGGACTACTCTCACCATGGGAATGAGCAGTTCTTC.

The V gene is TRBV28, the J gene TRBJ1-1, with a possible D match to TRBD1 (6 bases). The V gene's germline CDR1 is MDHEN and CDR2 SYDVKM. This CDR3 comprises 14 residues. The ends were cut back, 6 bases at V and 5 bases at J, with 16 bases in the middle. The CDR3 is CASSIHRVETEAFF. DNA for the CDR3: TGTGCCAGCAGCATTCACAGGGTGGAGACTGAAGCTTTCTTT.

This chain links TRBV4-1 with TRBJ2-7; 9 bases map to TRBD2. This CDR3 spans 17 amino acids. J was trimmed by 0 bases and V by 0 bases; bases with no gene match: 6. Germline V gene data show CDR1 as MGHRA and CDR2 as YSYEKL. The CDR3: CASSQDVAGVGSYEQYF. CDR3 sequence (DNA): TGCGCCAGCAGCCAAGATGTAGCGGGAGTAGGCTCCTACGAGCAGTACTTC.

The gene calls are TRBV6-5 and TRBJ2-2; D perhaps matches TRBD2 (6 bases). Looked up from germline, CDR1 is MNHEY and CDR2 is SVGAGI. This CDR3 contains 15 residues. Trimming cost V 6 bases and J 4 bases, with 15 bases left between them. The CDR3 is CASRAMGGSTGELFF. CDR3 nucleotide sequence: TGTGCCAGCAGGGCTATGGGGGGATCCACCGGGGAGCTGTTTTTT.

This chain links TRBV19 with TRBJ1-2; D is uncertain. CDR3 length: 12 residues. Per the germline V gene, CDR1 is LNHDA and CDR2 is SQIVND (reference sequence). Trimming took 3 bases from V and 7 from J, leaving 9 bases between them. The DNA of the CDR3 is TGTGCCAGTAGTATTCAGCAATTTGGCTACACCTTC. It encodes CASSIQQFGYTF.

The chain recombines TRBV7-3 with TRBJ2-6, with D unresolved. Germline loops: CDR1 SGHTA, CDR2 FQGTGA. The CDR3 contains 14 residues. The germline V and J ends were trimmed by 4 bases and 4 bases, with 8 bases remaining between them. The CDR3 loop is CASSSLGGANVLTF. CDR3 in DNA: TGTGCCAGCAGCTCCCTTGGCGGGGCCAACGTCCTGACTTTC.

The table lists this clone with a count of one. The V call is TRBV19, the J call TRBJ2-7; D possibly uses TRBD1 or TRBD2 (6 bases each). Germline CDR1 reads LNHDA; CDR2 reads SQIVND (reference sequence). This CDR3 spans 15 amino acids. Trimming shortened V by 10 bases and J by 6 bases, and 25 bases separated the two germline ends. Written as DNA, the CDR3 is TGTGCCACCTCAAACGACGGGGGCACGGGGGTCGAGCAGTACTTC. Translated: CATSNDGGTGVEQYF. Looking up the rest from reference TRBV19 and TRBJ2-7 gives the full variable domain: DGGITQSPKYLFRKEGQNVTLSCEQNLNHDAMYWYRQDPGQGLRLIYYSQIVNDFQKGDIAEGYSVSREKKESFPLTVTSAQKNPTAFYLCATSNDGGTGVEQYFGPGTRLTVT.

This clone turned up a few times. This chain uses TRBV19 with TRBJ2-7; D ambiguous. The CDR3 has 13 amino acids. The germline V gene has CDR1 LNHDA and CDR2 SQIVND (reference sequence). The germline V and J ends were trimmed by 3 bases and 3 bases, with 9 bases remaining between them. The CDR3 loop is CASSISSGYEQYF. The CDR3 region has the DNA TGTGCCAGTAGTATCTCGTCTGGCTACGAGCAGTACTTC. Looking up the rest from reference TRBV19 and TRBJ2-7 gives the full variable domain: DGGITQSPKYLFRKEGQNVTLSCEQNLNHDAMYWYRQDPGQGLRLIYYSQIVNDFQKGDIAEGYSVSREKKESFPLTVTSAQKNPTAFYLCASSISSGYEQYFGPGTRLTVT.

The J gene is TRBJ2-5, the V gene TRBV5-4, with D possibly matching TRBD2 (6 bases). The CDR3 has 14 amino acids. Trimming removed 3 bases from V and 3 bases from J, with 12 bases in between. Germline V CDR1 and CDR2: SGHNT, YYREEE (reference sequence). This CDR3 is CASSSGLAKETQYF. The DNA for the CDR3 is TGTGCCAGCAGCTCCGGGCTAGCGAAAGAGACCCAGTACTTC.

V usage is TRBV28 and J usage is TRBJ1-2; 8 bases line up with TRBD1. Germline V lookup: CDR1 MDHEN, CDR2 SYDVKM. The junction had 19 bases not matched to a gene; V was cut back by 3 bases and J by 4 bases. The CDR3 sequence is 19 residues long. CDR3 region: CASSFLPGSEGQGGYGYTF. CDR3 bases: TGTGCCAGCAGTTTCCTCCCCGGGAGCGAAGGACAGGGTGGCTATGGCTACACCTTC.

The chain has TRBV5-6 and TRBJ2-5; either TRBD1 or TRBD2 may supply D (5 bases each). The CDR3 has 15 amino acids. The ends were cut back, 0 bases at V and 1 base at J, with 10 bases in the middle. Per the germline V gene, CDR1 is SGHDT and CDR2 is YYEEEE. The CDR3 DNA reads TGTGCCAGCAGCTTGGGCGCCGGGACCCAAGAGACCCAGTACTTC. Translating it yields CASSLGAGTQETQYF.

Turning to this clone: This CDR3 is also generated by other DNA sequences in the sample. V usage is TRBV6-1 and J usage is TRBJ1-5; the match to TRBD1 covers 7 bases. The V gene end was trimmed by 3 bases and the J gene end by 3 bases; junction bases not matched to a gene: 2. The CDR3 spans 14 residues. CDR1 and CDR2 from the germline V gene are MNHNS and SASEGT. In DNA, the CDR3 is TGTGCCAGCAGTGAGGGACAGAACAATCAGCCCCAGCATTTT. Its protein is CASSEGQNNQPQHF.

Only a few counts were recorded for this clone. The chain joins TRBV7-2 to TRBJ2-5; 9 bases agree with TRBD2. This CDR3 region has 14 residues. V shed 5 bases and J 5 bases; nucleotides not matched to a gene: 6. Germline CDR1 and CDR2: SGHTA and FQGNSA. The CDR3 loop reads CASSRRGGRETQYF. The CDR3 coding sequence is TGTGCCAGCAGCCGGCGGGGGGGCCGGGAGACCCAGTACTTC. Full variable domain (outside the CDR3, taken from reference TRBV7-2 and TRBJ2-5): GAGVSQSPSNKVTEKGKDVELRCDPISGHTALYWYRQSLGQGLEFLIYFQGNSAPDKSGLPSDRFSAERTGGSVSTLTIQRTQQEDSAVYLCASSRRGGRETQYFGPGTRLLVL.